This TCR beta chain was obtained from a study of patients and donors after allogeneic stem cell transplantation. This clonotype was seen a handful of times. This CDR3 is 14 amino acids long. Germline V gives CDR1 SGHRS, CDR2 YFSETQ. Trimming took 5 bases from V and 2 from J; bases not matched to a gene: 4. In TCRdb, the RT-PCR reads were re-called with MiXCR into one record per CDR3 protein. This sample carries hundreds of thousands of distinct CDR3 sequences, 15% to 20% of them seen once, and the ten largest clones take 7% to 7.5%. Sequencing was done on a sample of blood, either unsorted or a sorted T cell fraction (not recorded which). The chain is built from TRBV5-1 and TRBJ1-3; 7 bases are shared with TRBD1. The receptor was derived from a human donor who was either an allogeneic HSCT recipient or a stem cell or donor lymphocyte infusion donor (not recorded which). It is not recorded whose cells these are; they may come from a transplant donor. Here the CDR3 reads CASRKGAAGNTIYF. In DNA form, the CDR3 reads TGCGCCAGCAGGAAGGGGGCCGCTGGAAACACCATATATTTT.